This TCR beta chain originates from a study of CD8 T cells in Susac syndrome. Concerning this clonotype itself: Its cognate antigen is unknown.

Study conclusions and caveats: The study's TCR sequencing and HLA analysis drew on a certain number of individuals. That number was acknowledged as relatively small.

With random hexamers, about 0.5 to 1 ug RNA was reverse transcribed. Amplification of TCR beta CDR3 used immunoSEQ multiplex PCR across 54 Vbeta and 13 Jbeta. One entry per CDR3 protein, called by TCRdb with MiXCR from the immunoSEQ multiplex PCR reads. The sample includes 400,000 to 550,000 distinct CDR3 sequences, roughly 85% of them seen just once. TCR beta was sequenced from blood CD8+ and CD4+ T cells. Negative isolation yielded the CD8+ and CD4+ T cells, while FACS enriched the TEMRA cells. This sequence originates from a human donor with multiple sclerosis. Specimen: CD8+ T cells from PBMCs.

In nucleotides, the CDR3 is TGTGCCAGCAGTTACTCGGGCAGGGGGTTCACTGAAGCTTTCTTT. Translated: CASSYSGRGFTEAFF. The chain links TRBV6-5 to TRBJ1-1; 7 positions agree with TRBD1. CDR1 and CDR2 from the germline V gene are MNHEY and SVGAGI. The CDR3 runs to 15 residues. Germline trimming cut 0 bases from V and 4 bases from J; bases unmatched to any gene: 5.